This is a list of T cell receptor beta chains from one sample in a study of early T cells in non-severe SARS-CoV-2 infection. Each CDR3 protein is one row after TCRdb ran MiXCR on the 5' RACE reads. The sample gives fewer than 40,000 distinct CDR3 sequences, about 6% of which show up once; roughly 4.4% is in the top ten. Sequenced material: whole blood. All receptors come from an adult who was a healthcare worker with PCR-confirmed SARS-CoV-2 infection or an uninfected control (not recorded which). Each CDR3 is given with its conserved first and last residue. The D gene is left open where the match is weak. Only part of the rows carry a size: once, few, many, or a class if the clone is expanded.

v_call,clone_size,d_call,j_call,cdr3_aa,cdr3_nt
TRBV6-6,few,TRBD2,TRBJ2-1,CAGSGTRYNEQFF,TGTGCCGGATCCGGGACTAGATACAATGAGCAGTTCTTC
TRBV27,few,TRBD1,TRBJ2-7,CASSQGPDRATYEQYF,TGTGCCAGCAGTCAAGGCCCGGACAGGGCAACCTACGAGCAGTACTTC
TRBV30,many,NA,TRBJ1-1,CAWSVQDGTEAFF,TGTGCCTGGAGTGTACAGGACGGCACTGAAGCTTTCTTT
TRBV2,many,NA,TRBJ2-2,CASSEAEIGELFF,TGTGCCAGCAGTGAAGCTGAGATCGGGGAGCTGTTTTTT
TRBV7-2,NA,NA,TRBJ1-3,CASSLWGARGNTIYF,TGTGCCAGCAGCTTGTGGGGGGCGCGTGGAAACACCATATATTTT
TRBV30,many,NA,TRBJ1-6,CAWSDRHVNSPLHF,TGTGCCTGGAGCGACCGGCACGTAAATTCACCCCTCCACTTT
TRBV18,many,NA,TRBJ2-7,CASSLRTGPRGIIEQYF,TGTGCCAGCTCACTAAGAACCGGGCCCCGGGGAATTATCGAGCAGTACTTC
TRBV6-6,few,NA,TRBJ2-7,CATRWSYEQYF,TGTGCCACCCGATGGAGCTACGAGCAGTACTTC
TRBV11-2,few,NA,TRBJ2-7,CASSLLSGQAIYEQYF,TGTGCCAGCAGCTTATTATCGGGACAAGCAATCTACGAGCAGTACTTC
TRBV29-1,many,TRBD1,TRBJ2-7,CSVEPGTGAYEQYF,TGCAGCGTTGAACCGGGGACAGGGGCCTACGAGCAGTACTTC
TRBV12-3/TRBV12-4,few,TRBD1,TRBJ2-3,CASSNRDRGVTQYF,TGTGCCAGCAGTAACCGGGACAGGGGAGTTACGCAGTATTTT
TRBV5-4,NA,TRBD2,TRBJ2-3,CASSHRLAGGPDTQYF,TGTGCCAGCAGCCACAGACTAGCGGGAGGGCCAGATACGCAGTATTTT
TRBV7-8,NA,NA,TRBJ1-2,CASSPDKGPPYGYTF,TGTGCCAGCAGCCCCGACAAGGGTCCCCCCTATGGCTACACCTTC
TRBV7-2,few,NA,TRBJ2-6,CASSLVGREFSGANVLTF,TGTGCCAGCAGCTTAGTGGGCAGAGAATTCTCTGGGGCCAACGTCCTGACTTTC
TRBV12-3/TRBV12-4,many,TRBD2,TRBJ2-2,CASSPSGPNTGELFF,TGTGCCAGCAGTCCTAGCGGGCCGAACACCGGGGAGCTGTTTTTT
TRBV3-1,many,TRBD1,TRBJ1-2,CASSQARGHDGYTF,TGTGCCAGCAGCCAAGCCAGGGGGCATGATGGCTACACCTTC
TRBV29-1,many,NA,TRBJ2-5,CSVLGNSAETQYF,TGCAGCGTTCTAGGGAACAGCGCAGAGACCCAGTACTTC
TRBV28,many,NA,TRBJ1-5,CASSFSRGAGNQPQHF,TGTGCCAGCAGCTTCAGCCGGGGGGCTGGGAATCAGCCCCAGCATTTT
TRBV12-3/TRBV12-4,NA,NA,TRBJ2-2,CASSPEVIRANTGELFF,TGTGCCAGCAGTCCAGAGGTTATCAGAGCGAACACCGGGGAGCTGTTTTTT
TRBV5-1,NA,TRBD1,TRBJ1-1,CASSFGEGQGNTEAFF,TGCGCCAGCAGCTTCGGTGAGGGACAGGGGAACACTGAAGCTTTCTTT
TRBV12-5,many,NA,TRBJ2-1,CASGLFNEQFF,TGTGCTAGTGGTTTGTTCAATGAGCAGTTCTTC
TRBV20-1,NA,TRBD2,TRBJ2-7,CSARESPGLAGDEQYF,TGCAGTGCTAGAGAAAGCCCGGGACTAGCGGGAGACGAGCAGTACTTC
TRBV20-1,once,NA,TRBJ2-2,CSAEGTNTGELFF,TGCAGTGCGGAGGGGACGAACACCGGGGAGCTGTTTTTT